This TCR beta chain was documented in a study of shared clonotypes between healthy human individuals. Germline assignment: CDR1 SEHNR and CDR2 FQNEAQ (reference sequence). J gave up 5 bases and V 1 base, and 15 bases lay outside the gene matches. The CDR3 sequence is 19 residues long. Repertoires were generated with immunoSEQ multiplex PCR, while TCRdb's copy carries only in-frame clones and drops some. Among some 2.3 million clones, more than 85% were seen once, and the ten largest hold approximately 0.4%. The rearrangement links TRBV7-9 to TRBJ2-5; 11 positions match TRBD2. This clonotype was obtained from a man aged 18 to 30 in good health. Some clones in this sample may be carry-over from other donors' samples. Sequencing was carried out using naive CD4+ T cells from PBMCs. Subset here: CD45RA+ positively selected. In DNA, the CDR3 is TGTGCCAGCAGCTTAGTCCAGTTGACTAGCGGGGAGCTGAGGGAGACCCAGTACTTC. Its translation is CASSLVQLTSGELRETQYF.